The source of this T cell receptor beta chain is a study of CD8 T cells in Susac syndrome. Study-level findings and limits: The study conceded that relatively few individuals underwent its TCR sequencing and HLA analysis.

Worth noting for this clonotype: Its antigen is still unknown.

This CDR3 spans 16 amino acids. The germline gives CDR1 DFQATT, CDR2 SNEGSKA (reference sequence). Trimming left V 1 base short and J 0 bases short, with 15 bases between. Sequencing targeted TCR beta in blood CD8+ and CD4+ T cells. TEMRA cells were FACS-enriched, unlike CD8+ and CD4+ T cells, which were negatively isolated. An input of 0.5 to 1 ug of RNA was subjected to reverse transcription using random hexamers. TCRdb itself ran the immunoSEQ multiplex PCR reads through MiXCR, one entry per CDR3 protein. The sample includes tens of thousands of distinct CDR3 sequences, roughly 90% of them seen just once.

Sequences were obtained from CD8+ T cells from PBMCs. The V and J genes are TRBV20-1 and TRBJ1-2; D may be TRBD1 (5 bases). The clonotype originates from a human donor with multiple sclerosis. The CDR3 sequence: CSARVPGLTANYGYTF. As DNA, the CDR3 is TGCAGTGCTAGAGTACCGGGACTTACCGCTAACTATGGCTACACCTTC.